These 21 T cell receptor beta chains were all obtained from the same sample, sequenced in a study of shared clonotypes between healthy human individuals. Profiled with immunoSEQ multiplex PCR; TCRdb holds only in-frame clones, not every one. Among over a million clones listed, 98% to 99% were seen once. Sequenced material: naive CD4+ T cells sorted from blood. Noted subset: CD45RA+ positively selected. All receptors derive from a young man in good health.

This chain uses TRBV18 with TRBJ1-2, with D perhaps TRBD1 (6 bases). Germline CDR1 and CDR2: KGHSH and LQKENI. The ends were cut back, 4 bases at V and 4 bases at J, with 22 bases in the middle. The CDR3 extends over 17 amino acids. The CDR3 region has the DNA TGTGCCAGCTCACTACTTAAGGACGGCAGGGGCATCTATGGCTACACCTTC. It specifies CASSLLKDGRGIYGYTF.

In its sample, this clone was seen once. This CDR3 reads CASSREDLQETQYF. CDR3 nucleotide sequence: TGCGCCAGCAGCCGGGAGGATCTCCAAGAGACCCAGTACTTC. The chain couples TRBV5-1 to TRBJ2-5, with TRBD2 matching over 7 bases. CDR3 length: 14 residues. The junction had 4 bases not matched to a gene; V was cut back by 4 bases and J by 1 base. Looked up from germline, CDR1 is SGHRS and CDR2 is YFSETQ.

The V call is TRBV10-1, the J call TRBJ2-1; 8 nucleotides align to TRBD2. After removal of 0 bases from V and 0 bases from J, the junction contained 16 bases not matched to a gene. Germline V CDR1 and CDR2: WNHNN, SYGVQD (reference sequence). This CDR3 is built from 21 residues. CDR3: CASSESRGGGWERGSYNEQFF. CDR3 DNA sequence: TGCGCCAGCAGTGAGTCCCGGGGGGGCGGCTGGGAGCGGGGCTCCTACAATGAGCAGTTCTTC.

This sequence joins TRBV5-1 and TRBJ1-1; D uncertain. The V end lost 0 bases, the J end lost 3 bases, and 12 bases lay between the germline ends. CDR3 size: 15 residues. Per germline, CDR1 SGHRS and CDR2 YFSETQ. Here the CDR3 reads CASSLGELLDTEAFF. CDR3 in DNA: TGCGCCAGCAGCTTGGGGGAGTTGTTAGACACTGAAGCTTTCTTT. Full variable domain (missing parts from reference TRBV5-1 and TRBJ1-1): KAGVTQTPRYLIKTRGQQVTLSCSPISGHRSVSWYQQTPGQGLQFLFEYFSETQRNKGNFPGRFSGRQFSNSRSEMNVSTLELGDSALYLCASSLGELLDTEAFFGQGTRLTVV.

The chain employs TRBV5-1 and TRBJ2-7, with 9 positions matching TRBD1. The CDR3 is made up of 16 amino acids. The germline V gene has CDR1 SGHRS and CDR2 YFSETQ. V shed 2 bases and J 6 bases; nucleotides not matched to a gene: 12. CDR3 protein: CASSFVRDRASREQYF. The CDR3 DNA sequence: TGCGCCAGCAGCTTCGTTAGGGACAGGGCGTCTCGCGAGCAGTACTTC.

The rearrangement joins TRBV5-4 to TRBJ2-7, with D perhaps matching TRBD2 (5 bases). Deletions cut 4 bases from V and 6 bases from J, with 20 bases between. The CDR3 has 15 residues. Germline CDR1 SGHNT, CDR2 YYREEE (reference sequence). CDR3 sequence: CASSGIVGVVPEQYF. The CDR3 coding sequence is TGTGCCAGCAGCGGCATCGTGGGAGTTGTGCCCGAGCAGTACTTC.

This rearrangement joins TRBV6-5 to TRBJ2-1, with D perhaps matching TRBD2 (7 bases). Looked up from germline, CDR1 is MNHEY and CDR2 is SVGAGI. V was pared by 8 bases and J by 8 bases, with 19 bases between. The CDR3 has 14 residues. CDR3 loop: CASRSGGPVDEQFF. For the CDR3, the DNA is TGTGCCAGCCGTTCCGGGGGGCCCGTCGATGAGCAGTTCTTC.

The chain carries TRBV2 and TRBJ1-5, with D possibly TRBD1 on 6 matching bases. Trimming removed 2 bases at V and 3 bases at J, with 29 bases between. CDR1 and CDR2 from the germline V gene are SNHLY and FYNNEI. The CDR3 runs 21 residues. CDR3 nucleotide sequence: TGTGCCAGCAGTGAAAAGGACAGTTTGGGAGGCGGGCTTCTGCACAATCAGCCCCAGCATTTT. Translation gives CASSEKDSLGGGLLHNQPQHF.

The chain has TRBV7-9 and TRBJ1-5; weak D call: TRBD1 (5 bases). The CDR3 length is 14 residues. V lost 4 bases and J lost 3, with 10 bases in between. CDR1 and CDR2 from the germline V gene are SEHNR and FQNEAQ (reference sequence). CDR3 bases: TGTGCCAGCAGCTCGGACACAAACAATCAGCCCCAGCATTTT. This sequence encodes CASSSDTNNQPQHF.

This clone was seen a single time. This sequence joins TRBV29-1 and TRBJ2-7; the match to TRBD1 covers 10 bases. The length of the CDR3 is 13 residues. The germline V gene encodes CDR1 SQVTM and CDR2 ANQGSEA. V shed 7 bases and J 3 bases; nucleotides not matched to a gene: 6. The CDR3 region is CSAARDRGYEQYF. The CDR3 nucleotides read TGCAGCGCTGCCCGGGACAGGGGCTACGAGCAGTACTTC.

This chain joins TRBV27 and TRBJ2-1; 9 nucleotides line up with TRBD2. Per germline, CDR1 MNHEY and CDR2 SMNVEV (reference sequence). V lost 6 bases, J lost 6 bases, and 3 bases stayed unmatched. CDR3 length: 13 amino acids. The CDR3 coding sequence is TGTGCCAGCAGCGGACTAGCGAGCAATGAGCAGTTCTTC. It specifies CASSGLASNEQFF.

The chain couples TRBV5-6 to TRBJ2-7; 11 positions match TRBD1. Looked up from germline, CDR1 is SGHDT and CDR2 is YYEEEE. The CDR3 sequence is 14 residues long. The ends lost 4 bases at V and 2 bases at J; junction bases unmatched: 2. The DNA of the CDR3 is TGTGCCAGCAGCCTGGGACAGGGGGCCTACGAGCAGTACTTC. This codes for CASSLGQGAYEQYF. Using reference TRBV5-6 and TRBJ2-7 for the parts outside the CDR3, the full variable domain is DAGVTQSPTHLIKTRGQQVTLRCSPKSGHDTVSWYQQALGQGPQFIFQYYEEEERQRGNFPDRFSGHQFPNYSSELNVNALLLGDSALYLCASSLGQGAYEQYFGPGTRLTVT.

The gene calls are TRBV18 and TRBJ2-5, with D perhaps matching TRBD2 (6 bases). V gave up 4 bases and J gave up 4 bases, with 25 bases separating them. The CDR3 totals 18 residues. Germline CDR1 and CDR2: KGHSH and LQKENI. This CDR3 is CASSRRTVGAGPRETQYF. The CDR3 DNA sequence: TGTGCCAGCTCACGAAGAACCGTCGGGGCGGGACCTAGAGAGACCCAGTACTTC.

The chain has TRBV19 and TRBJ2-1; D is undetermined. V lost 3 bases and J lost 5, with 8 bases in between. This CDR3 region has 13 residues. Per germline, CDR1 LNHDA and CDR2 SQIVND (reference sequence). CDR3 protein: CASSIFGNNEQFF. DNA of the CDR3: TGTGCCAGTAGTATTTTCGGAAACAATGAGCAGTTCTTC.

This chain uses TRBV18 with TRBJ1-2; D remains ambiguous. The ends were cut back, 2 bases at V and 4 bases at J, with 14 bases in the middle. Germline V gene sequence: CDR1 KGHSH, CDR2 LQKENI. The CDR3 covers 15 residues. CDR3 amino acids: CASSPEADLAYGYTF. CDR3 coding DNA: TGTGCCAGCTCACCAGAAGCCGATCTCGCCTATGGCTACACCTTC.

The genes are TRBV14 and TRBJ2-2; D not certain. The germline CDR1 and CDR2 sequences are SGHDN and FVKESK. Trimming pared 4 bases from V and 0 bases from J, leaving 9 bases between. There are 15 residues in the CDR3. The CDR3, as DNA: TGTGCCAGCAGCCTCGGATCCACGAACACCGGGGAGCTGTTTTTT. Its translation is CASSLGSTNTGELFF.

The rearrangement links TRBV2 to TRBJ1-1; D is unresolved. The CDR3 loop spans 11 amino acids. Trimming left V 6 bases short and J 1 base short, with 3 bases between. Germline loops: CDR1 SNHLY, CDR2 FYNNEI. The CDR3, as DNA: TGTGCCAGCAGGACGAACACTGAAGCTTTCTTT. The encoded protein is CASRTNTEAFF.

This chain joins TRBV19 and TRBJ2-2, with 8 bases identical to TRBD1. Trimming at V came to 9 bases and at J to 5 bases, leaving 5 bases not matched to a gene. The CDR3 is made up of 13 amino acids. Germline V gene sequence: CDR1 LNHDA, CDR2 SQIVND (reference sequence). In DNA, the CDR3 is TGTGCCAGCAGACAGGGGTTGACCGGGGAGCTGTTTTTT. Translated, it gives CASRQGLTGELFF.

V gene TRBV5-4 combines with J gene TRBJ2-5, with D maybe TRBD1 (6 bases). Trimming took 2 bases from V and 6 from J, leaving 17 bases between them. Germline lookup yields CDR1 SGHNT and CDR2 YYREEE (reference sequence). This CDR3 is 15 amino acids long. In nucleotides, the CDR3 is TGTGCCAGCAGCTTACCGGACAGAGCTAAGAAGACCCAGTACTTC. Protein product: CASSLPDRAKKTQYF.

CDR3 nucleotide sequence: TGTGCCAGCAGTAGGACAGCTATCATGAACACTGAAGCTTTCTTT. Translating gives CASSRTAIMNTEAFF. The rearrangement joins TRBV7-2 to TRBJ1-1; TRBD1 is a possible D gene (6 bases). The CDR3 covers 15 residues. Germline-derived CDR1 and CDR2 are SGHTA and FQGNSA. V lost 6 bases, J lost 0 bases, and 14 bases lay in between. The whole variable domain, remainder taken from reference TRBV7-2 and TRBJ1-1, is GAGVSQSPSNKVTEKGKDVELRCDPISGHTALYWYRQSLGQGLEFLIYFQGNSAPDKSGLPSDRFSAERTGGSVSTLTIQRTQQEDSAVYLCASSRTAIMNTEAFFGQGTRLTVV.

The gene calls are TRBV28 and TRBJ1-1; D gene ambiguous. V was shortened by 3 bases and J by 4 bases, with 9 bases between the two germline ends. The germline V gene has CDR1 MDHEN and CDR2 SYDVKM. The length of the CDR3 is 13 residues. The CDR3 reads CASSFAGPTEAFF. The CDR3 bases are TGTGCCAGCAGTTTCGCTGGCCCCACTGAAGCTTTCTTT.